This T cell receptor beta chain was identified during a study of blood T cell repertoires in COVID-19. Before being deemed recovered, Cohort 3 donors had two negative PCRs, clearance, or symptom resolution. Germline lookup yields CDR1 MNHEY and CDR2 SVGAGI. The CDR3 covers 14 residues. V was cut by 6 bases and J by 7 bases, with 16 bases left in between. As processed by the authors: Reference gene primer amplification gave nucleated cell count estimates. Method: immunoSEQ multiplex PCR; TCRdb's copy keeps in-frame clones and lacks some. V, J and clone size are taken as reported in that table, and D and trimming were inferred from the DNA itself. Altogether 450,000 to 500,000 clones are present, about 85% being singletons, with the ten largest covering roughly 0.7%.

The TCR sequence derives from a woman aged 18-35 years who had recovered from COVID-19. The rearrangement links TRBV6-5 to TRBJ1-5; a weak D match, TRBD1 (5 bases). Specimen: PBMCs or T cells enriched from blood (not recorded which). The CDR3 DNA reads TGTGCCAGCAGACCCGATCTGGAGGGGCAGCCCCAGCATTTT. Its protein is CASRPDLEGQPQHF.